Sequencing of this T cell receptor beta chain was carried out in a study of low-dose radiotherapy and immunotherapy resistance in tumors. There are many counts of this clonotype. Germline V lookup: CDR1 MGHDK, CDR2 SYGVNS. Deletions cut 4 bases from V and 8 bases from J, with 8 bases between. The CDR3 spans 11 residues. Time point in this sample: after trial treatment. Treatment of the sample: LDRT plus nivolumab, ipilimumab, low-dose cyclophosphamide and aspirin (RACIN trial). First-strand cDNA relied on TRAV- and TRBV-specific primers spanning alpha and beta chains. TCR amplification ran 20 PCR cycles using constant-region and V-primer adapter primers. TCRdb used MiXCR to reprocess the reads, holding one entry per CDR3 protein. The sample yields 30,000 to 40,000 distinct CDR3 sequences, around 20% seen once.

The sequence derives from a female donor with ovarian cancer. The chain recombines TRBV25-1 with TRBJ1-2; D is unresolved. Sequencing was performed on PBMCs, taken after low-dose radiotherapy plus immunotherapy. Here the CDR3 DNA reads TGTGCCAGCAGTGCCCCACGGGGCTACACCTTC. Translated: CASSAPRGYTF.